These 14 T cell receptor beta chains originate from one sample sequenced in a study of blood T cell repertoires in COVID-19. This table comes from immunoSEQ multiplex PCR, and its TCRdb copy is limited to in-frame clones, with some not included. The repertoire consists of hundreds of thousands of clones, with about 90% occurring once and the leading ten covering around 7.9%. The specimen sequenced was peripheral blood. Every receptor here comes from a woman in her seventies with COVID-19, enrolled during active disease.

The chain joins TRBV19 to TRBJ1-2; D unresolved. Germline V gene sequence: CDR1 LNHDA, CDR2 SQIVND (reference sequence). Trimming took 3 bases from V and 0 from J, leaving 11 bases between them. The CDR3 is 15 amino acids. CDR3 in amino acids: CASSMVHSANYGYTF. CDR3 coding DNA: TGTGCCAGTAGTATGGTCCACAGTGCTAACTATGGCTACACCTTC.

The chain is built from TRBV18 and TRBJ2-3; D may be TRBD2 (6 bases). The CDR3 runs 13 residues. V lost 3 bases to trimming and J lost 4 bases, with 8 bases between them. Germline CDR1 KGHSH, CDR2 LQKENI. CDR3 sequence reads: CASSPPGADTQYF. The DNA for the CDR3 is TGTGCCAGCTCACCCCCGGGAGCAGATACGCAGTATTTT.

The V gene is TRBV12-3 or TRBV12-4, the J gene TRBJ1-1, with D uncertain. The CDR3 has 13 amino acids. V was pared by 5 bases and J by 4 bases, with 11 bases between. Here the CDR3 reads CASSPRETTEAFF. CDR3 coding DNA: TGTGCCAGCAGTCCAAGGGAGACCACTGAAGCTTTCTTT.

The V gene is TRBV6-2 or TRBV6-3, the J gene TRBJ2-5; 9 bases are shared with TRBD2. Germline loops: CDR1 MNHEY, CDR2 SVGEGT. Trimming took 3 bases from V and 4 from J; bases not matched to a gene: 9. The CDR3 runs to 16 residues. The CDR3 spells CASSYGQRGVRETQYF. The CDR3 region has the DNA TGTGCCAGCAGTTATGGCCAGCGGGGGGTACGAGAGACCCAGTACTTC.

The genes are TRBV11-2 and TRBJ1-2; D unresolved. This CDR3 contains 15 residues. Deletions cut 5 bases from V and 0 bases from J, with 13 bases between. CDR1 and CDR2 (germline): SGHAT, FQNNGV. The CDR3 nucleotides are TGTGCCAGCAGCCGTGGGCAGTTAGCTAACTATGGCTACACCTTC. This codes for CASSRGQLANYGYTF.

V usage is TRBV7-3 and J usage is TRBJ2-2, with D uncertain. V lost 4 bases and J lost 4, with 7 bases in between. The germline gives CDR1 SGHTA, CDR2 FQGTGA. The CDR3 totals 13 residues. CDR3 region: CASSSSGTGELFF. CDR3 nucleotides: TGTGCCAGCAGCTCCTCGGGCACCGGGGAGCTGTTTTTT.

The J gene is TRBJ1-5, the V gene TRBV5-1; the D gene is possibly TRBD1 (6 bases). This CDR3 spans 14 amino acids. Germline V lookup: CDR1 SGHRS, CDR2 YFSETQ. The ends were cut back, 0 bases at V and 6 bases at J, with 10 bases in the middle. The CDR3 here is CASSLAGDGQPQHF. The CDR3 bases are TGCGCCAGCAGCTTGGCAGGGGACGGTCAGCCCCAGCATTTT.

This chain uses TRBV5-1 with TRBJ2-7, with 11 nucleotides matching TRBD2. The junction had 11 bases not matched to a gene; V was cut back by 2 bases and J by 7 bases. Germline V CDR1 and CDR2: SGHRS, YFSETQ. The CDR3 runs to 16 residues. CDR3: CASSFLAGGSLGEQYF. The CDR3, as DNA: TGCGCCAGCAGCTTCCTAGCGGGGGGTTCTTTAGGGGAGCAGTACTTC.

This chain connects TRBV11-2 to TRBJ1-1, with 7 bases matching TRBD1. The CDR3 is 16 amino acids. Per germline, CDR1 SGHAT and CDR2 FQNNGV. The V gene end was trimmed by 1 base and the J gene end by 7 bases; junction bases not matched to a gene: 12. CDR3 amino acids: CASSLVRRDSDFEAFF. CDR3 coding DNA: TGTGCCAGCAGCTTAGTAAGGAGGGACAGCGATTTTGAAGCTTTCTTT.

This clone was found a few times. This same CDR3 is encoded by further DNA sequences in the sample. The rearrangement links TRBV5-1 to TRBJ1-1; 8 bases line up with TRBD1. Looked up from germline, CDR1 is SGHRS and CDR2 is YFSETQ. The CDR3 spans 13 residues. V was pared by 7 bases and J by 0 bases, with 2 bases of the junction left unmatched. As DNA, the CDR3 is TGCGCCAGCTCGACAGGGGTGAACACTGAAGCTTTCTTT. Its translation: CASSTGVNTEAFF.

In its sample, this clone was seen a few times. The V call is TRBV5-5, the J call TRBJ1-1; 10 nucleotides match TRBD1. The CDR3 spans 15 residues. The junction had 4 bases not matched to a gene; V was cut back by 2 bases and J by 3 bases. The germline V gene encodes CDR1 SGHKS and CDR2 YYEKEE (reference sequence). CDR3 sequence (DNA): TGTGCCAGCAGCTTACGGACAGGGGGGGACACTGAAGCTTTCTTT. This sequence encodes CASSLRTGGDTEAFF.

CDR3 in DNA: TGTGCCAGCAGTTACATCTACAGGGGATTCTCCAAAAACATTCAGTACTTC. Residues: CASSYIYRGFSKNIQYF. The chain is built from TRBV6-2 or TRBV6-3 and TRBJ2-4; TRBD1 agrees at 7 bases. The germline CDR1 and CDR2 sequences are MNHEY and SVGEGT. There are 17 residues in the CDR3. V lost 2 bases to trimming and J lost 2 bases; unmatched junction nucleotides: 9.

CDR3 sequence: CASSTTYEQYF. DNA of the CDR3: TGTGCCAGCAGCACAACCTACGAGCAGTACTTC. The V and J genes are TRBV6-2 or TRBV6-3 and TRBJ2-7; D not certain. CDR1 and CDR2 (germline): MNHEY, SVGEGT. The CDR3 runs 11 residues. V was trimmed by 6 bases and J by 2 bases, leaving 5 bases between them.

The chain employs TRBV20-1 and TRBJ1-5; D gene uncertain. Germline V gene data show CDR1 as DFQATT and CDR2 as SNEGSKA (reference sequence). This CDR3 has 14 amino acids. Deletions cut 3 bases from V and 6 bases from J, with 15 bases between. CDR3 nucleotide sequence: TGCAGTGCTAGTACACCCTCCCCGGGTCAGCCCCAGCATTTT. Protein sequence: CSASTPSPGQPQHF.